These 24 T cell receptor beta chains share one sample of origin, sequenced in a study of technical replicates of blood from several donors. Using immunoSEQ multiplex PCR, the repertoire was profiled, and TCRdb retains in-frame clones only, with some absent. The repertoire consists of tens of thousands of clones, with just under 97% occurring once and the leading ten covering roughly 0.24%. Sequences were obtained from T cells isolated from PBMCs. These receptors were collected from a human donor in good health.

The rearrangement links TRBV5-1 to TRBJ1-1; the D gene is possibly TRBD1 (6 bases). The V and J ends lost 2 bases and 3 bases respectively, with 8 bases between them. CDR1 SGHRS and CDR2 YFSETQ come from the germline V gene. The CDR3 is 13 amino acids. CDR3 coding DNA: TGCGCCAGCAGCTTTAAGGGGGACACTGAAGCTTTCTTT. This sequence encodes CASSFKGDTEAFF.

The chain carries TRBV21-1 and TRBJ1-4; the D segment call TRBD1 is taken from the table without a DNA check. TRBV21-1 is a pseudogene locus. The CDR3 sequence is 15 residues long. The CDR3, as DNA: TGTGCCAGCAACCTAGAGGCAGGGAAGGGTTTAAAACTGTTTTTT. Amino acids: CASNLEAGKGLKLFF.

The chain carries TRBV2 and TRBJ1-1; 9 bases map to TRBD1. Germline V gives CDR1 SNHLY, CDR2 FYNNEI. After removal of 7 bases from V and 4 bases from J, the junction contained 10 bases not matched to a gene. The CDR3 spans 15 residues. The CDR3 is CASTIRGTGTTEAFF. CDR3 in DNA: TGTGCCAGCACCATTAGGGGGACAGGGACCACTGAAGCTTTCTTT. Full variable domain (outside the CDR3, taken from reference TRBV2 and TRBJ1-1): EPEVTQTPSHQVTQMGQEVILRCVPISNHLYFYWYRQILGQKVEFLVSFYNNEISEKSEIFDDQFSVERPDGSNFTLKIRSTKLEDSAMYFCASTIRGTGTTEAFFGQGTRLTVV.

The CDR3 sequence is CASRGGTGEHQPQHF. As DNA, the CDR3 is TGCGCCAGCAGGGGGGGGACAGGGGAACATCAGCCCCAGCATTTT. The chain combines TRBV5-1 with TRBJ1-5; 10 nucleotides line up with TRBD1. Germline V lookup: CDR1 SGHRS, CDR2 YFSETQ. The J segment lost 5 bases and the V segment lost 5 bases, leaving 7 bases of the junction unmatched. The CDR3 length is 15 residues.

V gene TRBV28 combines with J gene TRBJ1-5; 8 bases agree with TRBD1. The CDR3 totals 15 residues. J was trimmed by 7 bases and V by 2 bases; bases with no gene match: 7. CDR1 MDHEN and CDR2 SYDVKM come from the germline V gene. CDR3 bases: TGTGCCAGCAGTTTAGGTTGGGACAGGAGGCAGCCCCAGCATTTT. Translated, it gives CASSLGWDRRQPQHF.

V usage is TRBV2 and J usage is TRBJ1-4; D unclear. The germline V gene encodes CDR1 SNHLY and CDR2 FYNNEI. The length of the CDR3 is 12 residues. Between the trimmed V and J ends, which lost 6 bases and 8 bases, there was a span of 10 bases. Here the CDR3 DNA reads TGTGCCAGCAGAAAACTGGAGGAAAAACTGTTTTTT. Protein: CASRKLEEKLFF.

V and J are TRBV28 and TRBJ1-1; D not resolved. This CDR3 has 12 amino acids. Germline CDR1 reads MDHEN; CDR2 reads SYDVKM. Deletions cut 6 bases from V and 0 bases from J, with 5 bases between. The CDR3 coding sequence is TGTGCCAGCAGGCGGTTGAACACTGAAGCTTTCTTT. This codes for CASRRLNTEAFF.

This clone was observed a few times. J is TRBJ1-1 and V is TRBV7-9; D may be TRBD1 (5 bases). The CDR3 is 14 residues long. Germline V lookup: CDR1 SEHNR, CDR2 FQNEAQ (reference sequence). Trimming took off 5 bases at V and 5 bases at J, with 15 bases between the two ends. The CDR3 sequence is CASSHSQGRTEAFF. The CDR3 DNA follows: TGTGCCAGCAGCCACAGTCAGGGAAGGACTGAAGCTTTCTTT.

The V and J genes are TRBV18 and TRBJ2-1, with 9 bases aligning to TRBD1. The CDR3 is 16 amino acids. The V gene end was trimmed by 4 bases and the J gene end by 4 bases; junction bases not matched to a gene: 8. From germline, CDR1 is KGHSH and CDR2 LQKENI. The CDR3 DNA reads TGTGCCAGCTCACGCGAGCCGGGACAGGGTTACAATGAGCAGTTCTTC. Protein product: CASSREPGQGYNEQFF. The whole variable domain, remainder taken from reference TRBV18 and TRBJ2-1, is NAGVMQNPRHLVRRRGQEARLRCSPMKGHSHVYWYRQLPEEGLKFMVYLQKENIIDESGMPKERFSAEFPKEGPSILRIQQVVRGDSAAYFCASSREPGQGYNEQFFGPGTRLTVL.

V and J are TRBV4-1 and TRBJ2-7; D not resolved. CDR3 length: 15 amino acids. Trimming took off 0 bases at V and 0 bases at J, with 9 bases between the two ends. Germline CDR1 is MGHRA and CDR2 is YSYEKL. CDR3 in DNA: TGCGCCAGCAGCCAAGAATCGCGGAGCTCCTACGAGCAGTACTTC. Protein sequence: CASSQESRSSYEQYF.

J is TRBJ1-6 and V is TRBV7-9; a weak D match, TRBD1 (6 bases). V lost 3 bases and J 14 bases, leaving 20 bases between the germline ends. In germline, CDR1 is SEHNR, CDR2 FQNEAQ (reference sequence). The CDR3 is 15 amino acids. CDR3 in DNA: TGTGCCAGCAGCTTGTCCGGGACACCGAAGCTATCCCTCCACTTT. Protein sequence: CASSLSGTPKLSLHF.

The chain links TRBV7-9 to TRBJ1-1; D unresolved. The CDR3 extends over 13 amino acids. Trimming shortened V by 4 bases and J by 5 bases, and 11 bases separated the two germline ends. Germline lookup yields CDR1 SEHNR and CDR2 FQNEAQ (reference sequence). This CDR3 reads CASSSRRSTEAFF. The CDR3, as DNA: TGTGCCAGCAGCTCAAGACGGAGTACTGAAGCTTTCTTT.

The V and J genes are TRBV20-1 and TRBJ2-7; the D gene is possibly TRBD2 (7 bases). The V end lost 6 bases, the J end lost 6 bases, and 12 bases lay between the germline ends. In germline, CDR1 is DFQATT, CDR2 SNEGSKA (reference sequence). This CDR3 has 11 amino acids. The CDR3 nucleotides read TGCAGTGCCCGGGGGGCGAGCGAGCAGTACTTC. This translates into CSARGASEQYF.

The CDR3 is CASSPLRDRAEGYTF. In nucleotides, the CDR3 is TGTGCCAGCAGTCCCCTCCGGGACAGGGCGGAGGGCTACACCTTC. This chain links TRBV27 with TRBJ1-2, with TRBD1 matching 9 bases. Trimming removed 5 bases from V and 8 bases from J; junction bases left unmatched: 12. The CDR3 sequence is 15 residues long. Germline CDR1 MNHEY, CDR2 SMNVEV (reference sequence).

The chain is built from TRBV10-2 and TRBJ2-3, with TRBD2 matching 11 bases. CDR3 size: 14 residues. The germline gives CDR1 WSHSY, CDR2 SAAADI. With V trimmed by 6 bases and J by 6 bases, 5 bases remained unmatched. The CDR3 DNA is TGCGCCAGCAGCGGGACTAGCGGATATGATACGCAGTATTTT. As protein: CASSGTSGYDTQYF.

The chain joins TRBV28 to TRBJ2-1; 11 nucleotides agree with TRBD2. The CDR3 is 17 residues long. Germline CDR1 and CDR2: MDHEN and SYDVKM. J lost 0 bases, V lost 7 bases, and 8 bases had no gene match. The CDR3 loop reads CASIRTSGLSSYNEQFF. The DNA for the CDR3 is TGTGCCAGCATTCGGACTAGCGGGCTTAGCTCCTACAATGAGCAGTTCTTC.

A few counts support this clone. The chain employs TRBV5-6 and TRBJ2-4, with 10 bases identical to TRBD1. The CDR3 loop spans 18 amino acids. Germline lookup yields CDR1 SGHDT and CDR2 YYEEEE. V trimming: 0 bases; J trimming: 7 bases; junction bases outside the gene matches: 13. The CDR3, as DNA: TGTGCCAGCAGCTTGGGGTTCGGGACAGGGGTCTTCCCCAACATTCAGTACTTC. The encoded protein is CASSLGFGTGVFPNIQYF.

This chain joins TRBV4-2 and TRBJ2-4; 7 bases match TRBD1. The junction had 10 bases not matched to a gene; V was cut back by 0 bases and J by 5 bases. This CDR3 contains 17 residues. CDR1 and CDR2 from the germline V gene are LGHNA and YNFKEQ. The CDR3 here is CASSQDRFAGGQNIQYF. The DNA for the CDR3 is TGTGCCAGCAGCCAAGATCGATTTGCAGGGGGTCAAAACATTCAGTACTTC.

The chain couples TRBV25-1 to TRBJ2-3, with 13 bases matching TRBD2. This CDR3 spans 17 amino acids. Germline CDR1 MGHDK, CDR2 SYGVNS. Germline trimming cut 3 bases from V and 5 bases from J; bases unmatched to any gene: 8. CDR3 sequence (DNA): TGTGCCAGCAGTGATGGGAGGACTAGCGGGAGTCTAGATACGCAGTATTTT. It is translated as CASSDGRTSGSLDTQYF.

V gene TRBV7-6 combines with J gene TRBJ2-3, with TRBD2 matching over 14 bases. CDR1 is SGHVS and CDR2 is FNYEAQ in the germline V gene. The ends lost 5 bases at V and 9 bases at J; junction bases unmatched: 7. The CDR3 is made up of 15 amino acids. As DNA, the CDR3 is TGTGCCAGCAGCCTAGGGACTAGCGGGAGCTTGACGCAGTATTTT. Its translation is CASSLGTSGSLTQYF.

The V gene is TRBV7-9, the J gene TRBJ1-1; 7 bases are shared with TRBD1. After removal of 4 bases from V and 4 bases from J, the junction contained 9 bases not matched to a gene. Looked up from germline, CDR1 is SEHNR and CDR2 is FQNEAQ (reference sequence). The CDR3 is 15 amino acids. The CDR3 loop reads CASSSPTGSVTEAFF. CDR3 DNA: TGTGCCAGCAGCTCTCCGACAGGGTCGGTCACTGAAGCTTTCTTT.

The table lists this clone with a count of one. The rearrangement links TRBV2 to TRBJ1-5, with a tentative D call TRBD1 (6 bases). Per the germline V gene, CDR1 is SNHLY and CDR2 is FYNNEI. Trimming took off 6 bases at V and 5 bases at J, with 20 bases between the two ends. The CDR3 has 16 residues. CDR3 in DNA: TGTGCCAGCAGGGCCTCCGGGACATTTATACATCAGCCCCAGCATTTT. Protein: CASRASGTFIHQPQHF.

This rearrangement joins TRBV19 to TRBJ2-1; 10 bases fit TRBD1. In germline, CDR1 is LNHDA, CDR2 SQIVND (reference sequence). Trimming removed 4 bases from V and 1 base from J; junction bases left unmatched: 4. There are 16 residues in the CDR3. The CDR3 here is CASSTGQGFSYNEQFF. For the CDR3, the DNA is TGTGCCAGTAGTACGGGACAGGGGTTTTCCTACAATGAGCAGTTCTTC.

The J gene is TRBJ2-3, the V gene TRBV4-1, with 7 bases lining up with TRBD2. The J segment lost 1 base and the V segment lost 4 bases, leaving 8 bases of the junction unmatched. Germline CDR1 is MGHRA and CDR2 is YSYEKL. The CDR3 contains 16 residues. Here the CDR3 reads CASSPEASGGTDTQYF. CDR3 in DNA: TGCGCCAGCAGCCCCGAGGCTAGCGGAGGCACAGATACGCAGTATTTT.